Listed here are 22 T cell receptor beta chains from one sample, sequenced in a study of glioma-infiltrating T cells. TCR alpha and beta CDR3 regions were amplified from RNA using iRepertoire nested multiplex PCR. TCRdb independently ran MiXCR on the multiplex PCR reads; one entry per CDR3 protein. Found here are roughly 120,000 distinct CDR3 sequences, approximately 23% of them singletons; the top ten hold roughly 15%. Sequences were obtained from glioma tissue, nonneoplastic brain tissue, or PBMCs (not recorded which). These receptors all come from a human donor with low-grade glioma or glioblastoma, undergoing nonglioma brain surgery, or in good health (not recorded which).

This clonotype was seen repeatedly, ten times or more. CDR3 coding DNA: TGCAGTGCTAGACTAGCGGGAGGGCGAGAGACCCAGTACTTC. Protein product: CSARLAGGRETQYF. This rearrangement joins TRBV20-1 to TRBJ2-5, with 12 nucleotides matching TRBD2. Trimming at V came to 2 bases and at J to 4 bases, leaving 2 bases not matched to a gene. Germline V gene lookup returns CDR1 DFQATT and CDR2 SNEGSKA (reference sequence). CDR3 length: 14 amino acids.

About this clonotype itself: This may come from a read error, since a much larger clone is one base off. The chain is built from TRBV7-2 and TRBJ2-3, with D perhaps TRBD2 (6 bases). V lost 0 bases to trimming and J lost 0 bases, with 10 bases between them. Germline lookup yields CDR1 SGHTA and CDR2 FQGNSA. CDR3 length equals 16 residues. The CDR3 DNA sequence: TGTGCCAGCAGCTTAGCAGGCGGGGCTAGCACAGATACGCAGTATTTT. Protein product: CASSLAGGASTDTQYF. The full variable domain, completed using reference TRBV7-2 and TRBJ2-3, is GAGVSQSPSNKVTEKGKDVELRCDPISGHTALYWYRQSLGQGLEFLIYFQGNSAPDKSGLPSDRFSAERTGGSVSTLTIQRTQQEDSAVYLCASSLAGGASTDTQYFGPGTRLTVL.

This clonotype has a count of ten or more. V gene TRBV6-1 combines with J gene TRBJ2-7; D not resolved. Trimming took off 5 bases at V and 9 bases at J, with 11 bases between the two ends. Germline lookup yields CDR1 MNHNS and CDR2 SASEGT. The CDR3 consists of 11 residues. CDR3 residues: CASSTPLRQYF. DNA of the CDR3: TGTGCCAGCAGTACCCCCCTAAGGCAGTACTTC.

The table lists this clonotype with many counts. The chain is built from TRBV6-1 and TRBJ2-3, with 10 bases lining up with TRBD2. V dropped 6 bases and J dropped 0; count of bases not matched to a gene: 6. Germline CDR1 and CDR2: MNHNS and SASEGT. The length of the CDR3 is 16 residues. CDR3 protein: CASSRSGRTSTDTQYF. The CDR3 bases are TGTGCCAGCAGCCGTAGCGGGAGGACTAGCACAGATACGCAGTATTTT.

This clonotype showed up many times. V is TRBV7-9 and J is TRBJ2-7; D gene uncertain. The germline gives CDR1 SEHNR, CDR2 FQNEAQ (reference sequence). The CDR3 sequence is 14 residues long. Trimming shortened V by 4 bases and J by 0 bases, and 10 bases separated the two germline ends. CDR3 DNA: TGTGCCAGCAGCTCCCCTCCGGGCTCCTACGAGCAGTACTTC. Protein: CASSSPPGSYEQYF.

On this clonotype itself: A read error may be the cause here, since a much bigger clone is one base away. The chain is built from TRBV6-2 or TRBV6-3 and TRBJ2-2, with D perhaps TRBD2 (6 bases). The CDR3 sequence is 14 residues long. Germline lookup yields CDR1 MNHEY and CDR2 SVGEGT. The CDR3 loop reads CAGSAEGGTGELFF. The CDR3 coding sequence is TGTGCCGGCAGTGCAGAGGGAGGCACCGGGGAGCTGTTTTTT.

This clonotype has at least ten counts. The chain has TRBV6-4 and TRBJ2-3; 8 bases are a match to TRBD1. This CDR3 is 14 amino acids long. After removal of 6 bases from V and 10 bases from J, the junction contained 12 bases not matched to a gene. Per germline, CDR1 MRHNA and CDR2 SNTAGT. The CDR3 here is CASSDQQGGAPQYF. CDR3 sequence (DNA): TGTGCCAGCAGCGATCAACAGGGGGGAGCGCCGCAGTATTTT.

Of note for this clonotype: Sequence at one end of the junction differs from germline and may be a read error. This chain uses TRBV10-3 with TRBJ2-1, with 7 bases identical to TRBD1. This CDR3 spans 15 amino acids. Germline CDR1 and CDR2: ENHRY and SYGVKD. CDR3 nucleotide sequence: TGTGCCATCAGTGGCTCTAGGGACAGCTACAATGAGCAGCTCTTC. Amino acids: CAISGSRDSYNEQLF.

The chain couples TRBV5-6 to TRBJ2-1; TRBD2 aligns across 12 bases. The V and J ends lost 0 bases and 16 bases, in that order; junction bases with no gene match: 11. The germline CDR1 and CDR2 sequences are SGHDT and YYEEEE. This CDR3 comprises 15 residues. DNA for the CDR3: TGTGCCAGCAGCTTGGAGTCTAGCGGGAGGGGCCTTGGATTCTTC. Translating it yields CASSLESSGRGLGFF.

This clonotype came up many times. CDR3 coding DNA: TGTGCCAGCAGCCAAGTGTCCGGTGACACCGGGGAGCTGTTTTTT. This sequence encodes CASSQVSGDTGELFF. The chain has TRBV3-1 and TRBJ2-2; D uncertain. V was cut by 1 base and J by 3 bases, with 9 bases left in between. Per the germline V gene, CDR1 is LGHDT and CDR2 is YNNKEL (reference sequence). This CDR3 spans 15 amino acids.

V is TRBV29-1 and J is TRBJ1-1; 12 bases match TRBD1. The CDR3 sequence is 13 residues long. Looked up from germline, CDR1 is SQVTM and CDR2 is ANQGSEA. V lost 6 bases, J lost 12 bases, and 11 bases stayed unmatched. The CDR3, as DNA: TGCAGCGTCAGCCGGGGGACAGGGGGCACTCCTTTCTTT. Translating gives CSVSRGTGGTPFF.

The V call is TRBV12-3 or TRBV12-4, the J call TRBJ2-7; D remains ambiguous. The CDR3 covers 15 residues. V lost 3 bases to trimming and J lost 2 bases, with 14 bases between them. The CDR3, as DNA: TGTGCCAGCAGTTTTGGGGTGGCAATACCCTACGAGCAGTACTTC. Translation gives CASSFGVAIPYEQYF.

The V call is TRBV18, the J call TRBJ2-7, with D possibly TRBD1 on 5 matching bases. The CDR3 has 13 amino acids. Germline values: CDR1 KGHSH, CDR2 LQKENI. V lost 5 bases and J lost 3, with 11 bases in between. This CDR3 reads CASSDIDSYEQYF. CDR3 coding DNA: TGTGCCAGCTCAGATATCGACAGCTACGAGCAGTACTTC.

This clonotype came up many times. This chain joins TRBV4-3 and TRBJ1-4; D gene ambiguous. The ends were cut back, 4 bases at V and 7 bases at J, with 16 bases in the middle. There are 15 residues in the CDR3. The germline CDR1 and CDR2 sequences are LGHNA and YSLEER. The CDR3 loop reads CASSPQMLRAEKLFF. The CDR3 DNA follows: TGCGCCAGCAGCCCACAGATGTTAAGAGCTGAAAAACTGTTTTTT.

The CDR3: CASRQGLAVGEQYF. In DNA, the CDR3 is TGTGCCAGCAGGCAGGGACTAGCTGTCGGGGAGCAGTACTTC. The chain employs TRBV12-3 or TRBV12-4 and TRBJ2-7; 9 nucleotides align to TRBD2. The junction had 10 bases not matched to a gene; V was cut back by 6 bases and J by 7 bases. This CDR3 region has 14 residues.

This clonotype was seen a handful of times. The V call is TRBV9, the J call TRBJ2-1, with D possibly being TRBD1 or TRBD2 (5 bases each). V lost 0 bases to trimming and J lost 1 base, with 11 bases between them. The CDR3 runs to 16 residues. Germline V gives CDR1 SGDLS, CDR2 YYNGEE. In DNA form, the CDR3 reads TGTGCCAGCAGCGTAGAGGGACGGGGATCCTACAATGAGCAGTTCTTC. Its protein product is CASSVEGRGSYNEQFF.

This clonotype was recorded only once. A much larger clone sits a single nucleotide away, making a read error possible. J is TRBJ2-7 and V is TRBV7-9; D uncertain. Per germline, CDR1 SEHNR and CDR2 FQNEAQ (reference sequence). Trimming pared 3 bases from V and 3 bases from J, leaving 9 bases between. This CDR3 spans 13 amino acids. CDR3 loop: CASSLWHNYEQYF. CDR3 sequence (DNA): TGTGCCAGCAGCTTGTGGCATAACTACGAGCAGTACTTC.

This chain uses TRBV6-5 with TRBJ1-1, with a possible D match to TRBD1 (6 bases). Germline V gene data show CDR1 as MNHEY and CDR2 as SVGAGI. This CDR3 has 17 residues. V was trimmed by 0 bases and J by 6 bases, leaving 20 bases between them. The CDR3 reads CASSYSGGAGIVAEAFF. The CDR3 DNA is TGTGCCAGCAGTTACTCGGGGGGGGCAGGCATCGTCGCTGAAGCTTTCTTT.

V is TRBV18 and J is TRBJ2-1; D is perhaps TRBD2 (6 bases). The CDR3 contains 14 residues. The V end lost 4 bases, the J end lost 8 bases, and 15 bases lay between the germline ends. CDR1 KGHSH and CDR2 LQKENI come from the germline V gene. The CDR3 spells CASSRKNGRDEQFF. The CDR3 nucleotides read TGTGCCAGCTCACGAAAAAACGGGAGAGATGAGCAGTTCTTC.

This clonotype was seen a few times. The chain combines TRBV3-1 with TRBJ1-3; the D is unclear. The V end lost 2 bases, the J end lost 2 bases, and 10 bases lay between the germline ends. Germline values: CDR1 LGHDT, CDR2 YNNKEL (reference sequence). The CDR3 has 15 residues. This chain's CDR3 is CASSQRPPTGNTIYF. CDR3 in DNA: TGTGCCAGCAGCCAACGACCGCCGACTGGAAACACCATATATTTT.

Comments on this clonotype: One base away lies a much larger clone, so this may be a sequencing read error. No conserved phenylalanine or tryptophan is present at the end of the CDR3, so a read error is the likely explanation. This chain links TRBV7-8 with TRBJ1-1, with D uncertain. This CDR3 spans 12 amino acids. Germline V gene lookup returns CDR1 SGHVS and CDR2 FQNEAQ. Between the trimmed V and J ends, which lost 3 bases and 10 bases, there was a span of 12 bases. CDR3 protein: CASSFPQRRAFL. The CDR3 DNA sequence: TGTGCCAGCAGCTTCCCCCAGCGTCGAGCTTTCCTT.

As for this clonotype: A much larger clonotype is one base distant, so this may be a read error. The chain employs TRBV28 and TRBJ2-7; either TRBD1 or TRBD2 may supply D (5 bases each). Germline CDR1 reads MDHEN; CDR2 reads SYDVKM. The CDR3 covers 13 residues. The CDR3 sequence: CPSSLLGVYEQYF. The DNA for the CDR3 is TGTCCCAGCAGTTTATTGGGGGTCTACGAGCAGTACTTC.